Each of the 28 T cell receptor beta chains below was sequenced from the same sample in a study of cytomegalovirus exposure and HLA in healthy donors (TCRdb year 2017). Library generation was performed with the immunoSEQ multiplex PCR assay. For the multiplex PCR, a mixture combining 60 forward primers for TCR Vbeta segments and 13 reverse primers for TCR Jbeta segments was used. TCRdb carries this immuneACCESS record with in-frame sequences only. Its versions omit some clonotypes, under half of them owing to an unresolved V gene in the studies checked, with the rest unexplained. Across this sample there are 90,000 or so clones, with about two thirds seen only once. The ten biggest clones cover about 6% of the sample. The source material was PBMCs. All receptors derive from a boy aged 5-17 years in good health and CMV-seropositive.

CDR3 loop: CASSTGQGHNSPLHF. The CDR3 bases are TGTGCCAGCAGTACTGGACAGGGACATAATTCACCCCTCCACTTT. The rearrangement uses TRBV7-8 and TRBJ1-6; 8 bases are a match to TRBD1. J lost 5 bases, V lost 6 bases, and 6 bases had no gene match. The CDR3 extends over 15 amino acids. Germline values: CDR1 SGHVS, CDR2 FQNEAQ.

The rearrangement uses TRBV7-9 and TRBJ2-7, with D possibly being TRBD1 (5 bases). CDR1 is SEHNR, CDR2 FQNEAQ, per germline (reference sequence). Deletions cut 4 bases from V and 6 bases from J, with 16 bases between. CDR3 length: 14 amino acids. CDR3 sequence: CASSSMEGVGEQYF. Written as DNA, the CDR3 is TGTGCCAGCAGCTCCATGGAAGGGGTTGGCGAGCAGTACTTC.

The chain couples TRBV18 to TRBJ1-1; D is undetermined. Germline assignment: CDR1 KGHSH and CDR2 LQKENI. CDR3 length: 15 residues. With 2 bases removed from V and 1 base from J, the gap between germline ends came to 11 bases. Here the CDR3 reads CASSPVEARNTEAFF. CDR3 bases: TGTGCCAGCTCACCAGTTGAAGCCCGGAACACTGAAGCTTTCTTT.

The chain is built from TRBV9 and TRBJ2-7; TRBD1 might be the D (6 bases). Looked up from germline, CDR1 is SGDLS and CDR2 is YYNGEE. The V end lost 4 bases, the J end lost 2 bases, and 16 bases lay between the germline ends. CDR3 length: 15 residues. For the CDR3, the DNA is TGTGCCAGCAGCCCTTCGGGACAAAGTACCTACGAGCAGTACTTC. This encodes CASSPSGQSTYEQYF.

This clone has only one observation. The CDR3 protein is CASSSQGDEQYF. CDR3 in DNA: TGTGCCAGCAGCTCACAGGGGGACGAGCAGTACTTC. The chain recombines TRBV7-9 with TRBJ2-7; TRBD1 aligns across 8 bases. Germline-derived CDR1 and CDR2 are SEHNR and FQNEAQ (reference sequence). After removal of 4 bases from V and 5 bases from J, the junction contained 1 base not matched to a gene. The CDR3 is 12 amino acids.

The chain combines TRBV7-9 with TRBJ2-7; TRBD1 might be the D (5 bases). Trimming removed 5 bases from V and 7 bases from J, with 18 bases in between. Per germline, CDR1 SEHNR and CDR2 FQNEAQ (reference sequence). CDR3 length: 14 amino acids. CDR3 DNA sequence: TGTGCCAGCAGCGCCACCGACGGGCCAGGGGAGCAGTACTTC. This gives the protein CASSATDGPGEQYF.

The CDR3 here is CARNRLPRGPRSPGANVLTF. The CDR3, as DNA: TGTGCCAGAAACCGCCTCCCCAGGGGCCCGCGATCTCCGGGGGCCAACGTCCTGACTTTC. J is TRBJ2-6 and V is TRBV5-3; D is possibly TRBD1 (6 bases). TRBV5-3 is an open reading frame whose function is uncertain. V dropped 6 bases and J dropped 4 bases, with 29 bases sitting between them. The CDR3 contains 20 residues.

J is TRBJ2-1 and V is TRBV7-2; D not resolved. This CDR3 has 13 residues. Germline V gene lookup returns CDR1 SGHTA and CDR2 FQGNSA. V lost 1 base and J lost 7, with 8 bases in between. Here the CDR3 DNA reads TGTGCCAGCAGCTTAGATTCCCTAAATGAGCAGTTCTTC. Its protein is CASSLDSLNEQFF. The full variable domain, rest sourced from reference TRBV7-2 and TRBJ2-1, is GAGVSQSPSNKVTEKGKDVELRCDPISGHTALYWYRQSLGQGLEFLIYFQGNSAPDKSGLPSDRFSAERTGGSVSTLTIQRTQQEDSAVYLCASSLDSLNEQFFGPGTRLTVL.

This chain links TRBV18 with TRBJ2-7; 8 positions agree with TRBD1. V shed 6 bases and J 2 bases; nucleotides not matched to a gene: 6. Germline CDR1 KGHSH, CDR2 LQKENI. The CDR3 loop spans 14 amino acids. The CDR3 protein is CASSPGTGPYEQYF. DNA for the CDR3: TGTGCCAGCTCCCCCGGGACAGGACCCTACGAGCAGTACTTC.

The J gene is TRBJ2-7, the V gene TRBV6-1, with D possibly being TRBD2 (5 bases). V lost 2 bases to trimming and J lost 3 bases, with 8 bases between them. The CDR3 totals 13 residues. The germline CDR1 and CDR2 sequences are MNHNS and SASEGT. The DNA of the CDR3 is TGTGCCAGCAGTGAACGGGGTGACTACGAGCAGTACTTC. Its protein is CASSERGDYEQYF.

This chain connects TRBV4-3 to TRBJ2-3, with 12 bases matching TRBD2. Trimming cost V 1 base and J 5 bases; bases outside gene matches: 7. This CDR3 has 17 residues. Germline V CDR1 and CDR2: LGHNA, YSLEER. As DNA, the CDR3 is TGCGCCAGCAGCCAAGGGCTAGCGGGAGGGCCCCGAGATACGCAGTATTTT. Its protein product is CASSQGLAGGPRDTQYF.

The J gene is TRBJ2-1, the V gene TRBV6-5; D call uncertain. The CDR3 length is 13 residues. The V gene lost 6 bases and the J gene lost 1 base, with 7 bases spanning the gap. Germline loops: CDR1 MNHEY, CDR2 SVGAGI. CDR3 amino acids: CASSSGSYNEQFF. CDR3 nucleotide sequence: TGTGCCAGCAGCTCAGGTTCCTACAATGAGCAGTTCTTC.

The chain joins TRBV4-3 to TRBJ2-5, with 7 bases fitting TRBD1. This CDR3 is 17 amino acids long. CDR1 is LGHNA and CDR2 is YSLEER in the germline V gene. Trimming removed 0 bases from V and 3 bases from J; junction bases left unmatched: 10. The CDR3 DNA is TGCGCCAGCAGCCAAGATGTCGTATACAGGGGAGAAGAGACCCAGTACTTC. Amino acid sequence: CASSQDVVYRGEETQYF.

This chain uses TRBV29-1 with TRBJ2-5; 8 bases match TRBD1. V was pared by 6 bases and J by 4 bases, with 4 bases of the junction left unmatched. The CDR3 loop spans 12 amino acids. Germline V gene data show CDR1 as SQVTM and CDR2 as ANQGSEA. The CDR3 here is CSVAGGRETQYF. CDR3 coding DNA: TGCAGCGTCGCAGGGGGCAGAGAGACCCAGTACTTC.

The chain combines TRBV11-2 with TRBJ2-3; no reliable D call. The CDR3 length is 12 residues. V was clipped by 6 bases and J by 4 bases, with 8 bases between them. Germline CDR1 reads SGHAT; CDR2 reads FQNNGV. The CDR3, as DNA: TGTGCCAGCAGTTCTACGTCAGATACGCAGTATTTT. Encoded protein: CASSSTSDTQYF.

This clone was counted a single time. V gene TRBV15 combines with J gene TRBJ2-7; 8 bases fit TRBD1. Trimming removed 3 bases from V and 2 bases from J; junction bases left unmatched: 3. Germline-derived CDR1 and CDR2 are LNHNV and YYDKDF (reference sequence). The CDR3 extends over 14 amino acids. The CDR3: CATSRPGQAYEQYF. The CDR3 nucleotides read TGTGCCACCAGCAGGCCGGGACAGGCCTACGAGCAGTACTTC.

Here the CDR3 DNA reads TGTGCCAGTAGTACAAGGGACATGGGCAACTATGGCTACACCTTC. This codes for CASSTRDMGNYGYTF. The chain joins TRBV19 to TRBJ1-2; possibly TRBD1 for D (6 bases). CDR1 is LNHDA, CDR2 SQIVND, per germline (reference sequence). CDR3 length equals 15 residues. Trimming cost V 4 bases and J 2 bases, with 14 bases left between them.

The rearrangement links TRBV9 to TRBJ1-4; 7 bases match TRBD1. CDR1 is SGDLS, CDR2 YYNGEE, per germline. This CDR3 comprises 15 residues. V dropped 4 bases and J dropped 8; count of bases not matched to a gene: 11. The chain's CDR3 is CASSFRTGLIEKLFF. In DNA form, the CDR3 reads TGTGCCAGCAGCTTCCGGACAGGTCTTATCGAAAAACTGTTTTTT.

The chain combines TRBV4-1 with TRBJ2-3, with 14 bases matching TRBD2. The V gene's germline CDR1 is MGHRA and CDR2 YSYEKL. The CDR3 runs 17 residues. Trimming removed 4 bases from V and 5 bases from J; junction bases left unmatched: 8. Here the CDR3 DNA reads TGCGCCAGCAGCCGCGACGGACTAGCGGGGGGTCGAGATACGCAGTATTTT. This gives the protein CASSRDGLAGGRDTQYF.

This chain uses TRBV27 with TRBJ1-2, with D unclear. The CDR3 contains 14 residues. Trimming took off 0 bases at V and 7 bases at J, with 12 bases between the two ends. In germline, CDR1 is MNHEY, CDR2 SMNVEV (reference sequence). Here the CDR3 DNA reads TGTGCCAGCAGTTTATCGATCGCCTCCGGTGGCTACACCTTC. Its translation is CASSLSIASGGYTF.

A single count supports this clone. The chain is built from TRBV15 and TRBJ2-5; D call uncertain. The CDR3 extends over 15 amino acids. V lost 0 bases and J lost 1, with 9 bases in between. Germline loops: CDR1 LNHNV, CDR2 YYDKDF (reference sequence). CDR3 loop: CATSRDQNSQETQYF. For the CDR3, the DNA is TGTGCCACCAGCAGAGATCAAAACAGCCAAGAGACCCAGTACTTC. Supplemented by reference TRBV15 and TRBJ2-5, the full variable domain reads DAMVIQNPRYQVTQFGKPVTLSCSQTLNHNVMYWYQQKSSQAPKLLFHYYDKDFNNEADTPDNFQSRRPNTSFCFLDIRSPGLGDTAMYLCATSRDQNSQETQYFGPGTRLLVL.

V and J are TRBV7-2 and TRBJ2-3; 8 bases are shared with TRBD2. CDR3 length: 18 amino acids. Germline V gene lookup returns CDR1 SGHTA and CDR2 FQGNSA. V lost 2 bases to trimming and J lost 1 base; unmatched junction nucleotides: 11. This chain's CDR3 is CASSLLSLGSGGTDTQYF. CDR3 nucleotide sequence: TGTGCCAGCAGCTTACTTTCTCTGGGTAGCGGGGGCACAGATACGCAGTATTTT.

In its sample, this clone was seen a few times. The chain has TRBV29-1 and TRBJ2-1; D call uncertain. The CDR3 is made up of 13 amino acids. The V gene lost 6 bases and the J gene lost 5 bases, with 14 bases spanning the gap. Germline loops: CDR1 SQVTM, CDR2 ANQGSEA. The CDR3 nucleotides are TGCAGCGTGTATCAGTGGGCGCACAATGAGCAGTTCTTC. Encoded protein: CSVYQWAHNEQFF.

The V call is TRBV9, the J call TRBJ1-2; 9 bases are a match to TRBD1. The CDR3 loop spans 15 amino acids. J lost 8 bases, V lost 5 bases, and 13 bases had no gene match. The V gene's germline CDR1 is SGDLS and CDR2 YYNGEE. The CDR3 coding sequence is TGTGCCAGCAGTCGGGGACAGGGTCAATTGTACGGCTACACCTTC. Its translation is CASSRGQGQLYGYTF.

This clone was counted between two and nine times. This rearrangement joins TRBV18 to TRBJ2-3, with a weak D call TRBD1 (5 bases). The CDR3 is 14 amino acids. V lost 4 bases, J lost 4 bases, and 12 bases lay in between. From germline, CDR1 is KGHSH and CDR2 LQKENI. The CDR3: CASSLTAGPDTQYF. CDR3 nucleotides: TGTGCCAGCTCACTAACCGCAGGGCCAGATACGCAGTATTTT.

The gene calls are TRBV6-5 and TRBJ2-1; D not certain. Trimming left V 0 bases short and J 3 bases short, with 12 bases between. CDR3 size: 16 residues. Germline lookup yields CDR1 MNHEY and CDR2 SVGAGI. The CDR3 bases are TGTGCCAGCAGTTACTCGAGCCCACGAGTCTACAATGAGCAGTTCTTC. This sequence encodes CASSYSSPRVYNEQFF.

This chain links TRBV30 with TRBJ2-1, with D possibly matching TRBD2 (6 bases). The V gene lost 6 bases and the J gene lost 5 bases, with 20 bases spanning the gap. The length of the CDR3 is 15 residues. The V gene's germline CDR1 is GTSNPN and CDR2 SVGIG (reference sequence). The CDR3 here is CACPMGGMGDNEQFF. As DNA, the CDR3 is TGTGCCTGCCCTATGGGCGGGATGGGGGACAATGAGCAGTTCTTC.

V is TRBV7-9 and J is TRBJ2-1; a possible D gene is TRBD2 (6 bases). The CDR3 length is 15 residues. CDR1 SEHNR and CDR2 FQNEAQ come from the germline V gene (reference sequence). V was shortened by 2 bases and J by 4 bases, with 12 bases between the two germline ends. The CDR3 spells CASSLRRGPYNEQFF. CDR3 DNA: TGTGCCAGCAGCTTACGGCGGGGACCTTACAATGAGCAGTTCTTC.